Detailed here is one TCR beta chain. What it binds is not known. The record originates from a study of shared clonotypes between healthy human individuals. General study points: Researchers sampled blood only, noting tissue repertoires likely differ.

Using immunoSEQ multiplex PCR, the repertoire was profiled, and TCRdb retains in-frame clones only, with some absent. The table includes fewer than 1.8 million clones, approximately 98.5% detected once. Germline CDR1 is SEHNR and CDR2 is FQNEAQ (reference sequence). The CDR3 contains 13 residues. V lost 5 bases and J lost 6, with 14 bases in between. This clonotype originated in a man aged 30-40 years in good health. Sequencing used naive CD4+ T cells sorted from blood. Indicated subset: CD45RA+ positively selected. The chain has TRBV7-9 and TRBJ2-7, with D hard to call. The CDR3 nucleotides are TGTGCCAGCAGCCCCCATACAACGGGCGAGCAGTACTTC. This encodes CASSPHTTGEQYF.